This paragraph covers one T cell receptor beta chain sequence. This entry belongs to a study of shared clonotypes between healthy human individuals. Some clones are missing from TCRdb's copy, which holds only in-frame ones; the method was immunoSEQ multiplex PCR. The sample holds some 500,000 clones; 95% to 96% are singletons and the top ten take 0.064%. It was into CD45RA+ naive and CD45RA-negative memory subsets that the CD4+ cells were split. The CDR3 sequence is 14 residues long. This receptor was taken from a woman in her 30s in good health. Specimen: naive CD4+ T cells sorted from blood. Specified subset: CD45RA+ positively selected. The chain joins TRBV21-1 to TRBJ2-1; the table's D call, TRBD1, was not checked against the DNA. TRBV21-1 is a pseudogene segment. CDR3 bases: TGTGCCAGCAGCAAAGGTGCGACAGGGAATGAGCAGTTCTTC. Translated, it gives CASSKGATGNEQFF.